Listed below are T cell receptor beta chains from one sample, sequenced in a study of T cell repertoires in aging, cancer and after chemotherapy. TCRdb redid the calling of the multiplex PCR reads with MiXCR, one entry per CDR3 protein. This sample has about 11,000 distinct CDR3 sequences, with less than 30% found just once. The sequencing sample was made of blood. Source of these receptors: a human donor in good health. The CDR3 runs from the conserved cysteine through the conserved F or W. D genes are given only for firm matches. Some rows mark clone size as missing; the rest say once, few, many or name a class of expanded clone.

D gene,V gene,J gene,clone size,CDR3 protein,CDR3 DNA
.,TRBV19,TRBJ1-4,.,CASSALDGYNEKLFF,TGTGCCAGTAGTGCCTTGGACGGGTACAATGAAAAACTGTTTTTT
TRBD2,TRBV7-2,TRBJ2-1,.,CASSQPIGTSGSTFHEQFF,TGCGCCAGCAGCCAACCGATTGGGACTAGCGGGAGTACCTTTCATGAGCAGTTCTTC
.,TRBV27,TRBJ2-2,.,CASRLSSNTGELFF,TGTGCCAGCAGATTGAGTTCGAACACCGGGGAGCTGTTTTTT
.,TRBV7-2,TRBJ2-7,few,CASSLGGASYEQYF,TGTGCCAGCAGCTTGGGGGGGGCCTCCTACGAGCAGTACTTC
.,TRBV20-1,TRBJ2-7,medium-sized,CSAFSYEQYF,TGCAGTGCGTTCTCCTACGAGCAGTACTTC
TRBD2,TRBV30,TRBJ2-1,.,CACPRRTSAYNEKFF,TGTGCCTGCCCGAGAAGGACTAGCGCCTACAATGAGAAGTTCTTC
TRBD2,TRBV6-1,TRBJ2-5,.,CASRGTSGGETQYF,TGTGCCAGCAGGGGTACTAGCGGGGGAGAGACCCAGTACTTC
TRBD2,TRBV4-1,TRBJ2-2,once,CASSRRTGGNTGELFF,TGCGCCAGCAGCCGGCGAACGGGAGGGAACACCGGGGAGCTGTTTTTT
TRBD1,TRBV28,TRBJ2-7,.,CASSPSTGVNEQYF,TGTGCCAGCAGCCCCAGCACAGGGGTCAACGAGCAGTACTTC
TRBD1,TRBV19,TRBJ1-1,.,CASSIVTGKMNTEAFF,TGTGCCAGTAGTATAGTGACAGGGAAAATGAACACTGAAGCTTTCTTT
TRBD1,TRBV19,TRBJ1-4,.,CASRAGTGKIGSEKLFF,TGTGCCAGTAGGGCCGGGACAGGGAAGATCGGGTCTGAAAAACTGTTTTTT
.,TRBV5-5,TRBJ1-4,.,CASSSPGGFPNEKLFF,TGTGCCAGCAGCTCCCCCGGGGGATTTCCTAATGAAAAACTGTTTTTT
TRBD1,TRBV12-3/TRBV12-4,TRBJ1-6,medium-sized,CASSLGDRVESGSPLHF,TGTGCCAGCAGCCTCGGGGACAGGGTAGAATCGGGATCACCCCTCCACTTT
TRBD1,TRBV5-4,TRBJ2-2,.,CASSWPGQGSGELFF,TGTGCCAGCAGCTGGCCGGGACAGGGTTCCGGGGAGCTGTTTTTT
.,TRBV7-6,TRBJ2-7,few,CASSSGTEGYEQYF,TGTGCCAGCAGCTCGGGGACGGAGGGCTACGAGCAGTACTTC
.,TRBV12-3/TRBV12-4,TRBJ1-1,few,CATNPGPLNTEAFF,TGTGCCACCAATCCGGGACCCCTGAACACTGAAGCTTTCTTT
.,TRBV6-4,TRBJ1-2,.,CASSAVNGNYGYTF,TGTGCCAGCAGTGCCGTCAACGGGAACTATGGCTACACCTTC
TRBD1,TRBV6-5,TRBJ1-6,medium-sized,CASIRGTGNSPLHF,TGTGCCAGCATCCGCGGGACAGGGAACTCACCCCTCCACTTT
.,TRBV4-1,TRBJ2-7,once,CASSQDSGREQYF,TGCGCCAGCAGCCAAGATTCGGGGCGCGAGCAGTACTTC
.,TRBV20-1,TRBJ2-7,few,CSARDARGPSYEQYF,TGCAGTGCTAGAGATGCGCGGGGGCCATCCTACGAGCAGTACTTC
.,TRBV12-3/TRBV12-4,TRBJ1-4,few,CASSPGRNEKLFF,TGTGCCAGCAGTCCGGGAAGGAATGAAAAACTGTTTTTT
.,TRBV6-1,TRBJ2-7,.,CASSEEGGQHF,TGTGCCAGCAGTGAAGAGGGTGGGCAGCACTTC
.,TRBV12-3/TRBV12-4,TRBJ2-6,.,CASSLGSAGANVLTF,TGTGCCAGCAGTTTAGGGTCAGCTGGGGCCAACGTCCTGACTTTC
TRBD2,TRBV6-5,TRBJ2-1,.,CASSYALAGVNEQFF,TGTGCCAGCAGTTACGCACTAGCGGGAGTGAATGAGCAGTTCTTC
.,TRBV6-5,TRBJ1-3,medium-sized,CASSTPGGGNTIYF,TGTGCCAGCAGCACTCCGGGGGGCGGAAACACCATATATTTT
TRBD1,TRBV5-4,TRBJ1-1,.,CASSLEKGAAAFF,TGTGCCAGCAGCTTGGAGAAGGGGGCCGCGGCTTTCTTT
.,TRBV19,TRBJ1-1,few,CASGGYLNTEAFF,TGTGCCAGTGGGGGATATCTGAACACTGAAGCTTTCTTT
.,TRBV7-9,TRBJ2-1,.,CASSSINNEQFF,TGTGCCAGCAGCTCGATAAACAATGAGCAGTTCTTC
.,TRBV6-5,TRBJ1-2,medium-sized,CASSYREDTRSGYTF,TGTGCCAGCAGTTATCGGGAGGACACCCGGTCTGGCTACACCTTC